A selection of T cell receptor beta chains follows, all from one sample in a study of T cell responses to AZD1222 COVID-19 vaccine. Sequencing used immunoSEQ multiplex PCR; TCRdb keeps in-frame clones, though not all of them. The data show some 120,000 clones, 75% to 95% seen once. The specimen was peripheral blood, collected 28 days after the second dose of the MenACWY control vaccine. All receptors derive from an adult who received the MenACWY meningococcal vaccine as a control. Each CDR3 is given with its conserved first and last residue. The D gene is left open where the match is weak. Clone size is given for some rows only: seen once, a few or many times, or a class if the clone is expanded.

V gene: TRBV7-9; J gene: TRBJ2-2; D gene: -; clone size: once; CDR3 protein: CASSLAAGPDTGELFF; CDR3 DNA: TGTGCCAGCAGCTTAGCGGCGGGGCCCGACACCGGGGAGCTGTTTTTT
V gene: TRBV5-8; J gene: TRBJ1-2; D gene: -; clone size: -; CDR3 protein: CASSLVGFGYTF; CDR3 DNA: TGTGCCAGCAGCTTGGTAGGGTTTGGCTACACCTTC
V gene: TRBV29-1; J gene: TRBJ1-1; D gene: -; clone size: -; CDR3 protein: CSVAGQTYTEAFF; CDR3 DNA: TGCAGCGTTGCCGGACAGACTTACACTGAAGCTTTCTTT
V gene: TRBV19; J gene: TRBJ1-5; D gene: TRBD1; clone size: -; CDR3 protein: CASSIQQGSYSNQPQHF; CDR3 DNA: TGTGCCAGTAGTATCCAACAGGGGTCCTATAGCAATCAGCCCCAGCATTTT
V gene: TRBV28; J gene: TRBJ2-2; D gene: -; clone size: -; CDR3 protein: CASLGQYTGELFF; CDR3 DNA: TGTGCCAGTCTAGGACAGTACACCGGGGAGCTGTTTTTT
V gene: TRBV19; J gene: TRBJ2-5; D gene: TRBD2; clone size: once; CDR3 protein: CASSILAGGRQETQYF; CDR3 DNA: TGTGCCAGTAGTATCCTAGCGGGAGGGCGCCAAGAGACCCAGTACTTC
V gene: TRBV5-8; J gene: TRBJ1-6; D gene: TRBD1; clone size: -; CDR3 protein: CASSPRTGNNSPLHF; CDR3 DNA: TGTGCCAGCAGCCCGAGGACAGGGAATAATTCACCCCTCCACTTT
V gene: TRBV3-1/TRBV3-2; J gene: TRBJ2-5; D gene: TRBD2; clone size: -; CDR3 protein: CASSHRSRASGSFRQGETQYF; CDR3 DNA: TGTGCCAGCAGCCATCGGAGTCGGGCTAGCGGGAGTTTCCGGCAAGGAGAGACCCAGTACTTC
V gene: TRBV2; J gene: TRBJ2-3; D gene: -; clone size: -; CDR3 protein: CASRDRVARDTQYF; CDR3 DNA: TGTGCCAGCAGGGACCGGGTAGCCCGAGATACGCAGTATTTT
V gene: TRBV3-1/TRBV3-2; J gene: TRBJ2-1; D gene: -; clone size: -; CDR3 protein: CASSPHLEFNEQFF; CDR3 DNA: TGTGCCAGCAGCCCCCATCTAGAGTTTAATGAGCAGTTCTTC
V gene: TRBV5-1; J gene: TRBJ2-5; D gene: TRBD2; clone size: -; CDR3 protein: CASSLGQLARGAQETQYF; CDR3 DNA: TGCGCCAGCAGCTTGGGGCAACTAGCGAGGGGTGCCCAAGAGACCCAGTACTTC
V gene: TRBV28; J gene: TRBJ1-2; D gene: -; clone size: -; CDR3 protein: CASSLGLYGYTF; CDR3 DNA: TGTGCCAGCAGTTTAGGGCTTTATGGCTACACCTTC
V gene: TRBV6-2/TRBV6-3; J gene: TRBJ2-3; D gene: -; clone size: -; CDR3 protein: CASSYLAGTDTQYF; CDR3 DNA: TGTGCCAGCAGTTACTTAGCGGGCACAGATACGCAGTATTTT
V gene: TRBV28; J gene: TRBJ2-7; D gene: -; clone size: -; CDR3 protein: CASSTPSYEQYF; CDR3 DNA: TGTGCCAGCAGCACCCCCTCCTACGAGCAGTACTTC
V gene: TRBV7-9; J gene: TRBJ1-4; D gene: -; clone size: -; CDR3 protein: CASSSGKNEKLFF; CDR3 DNA: TGTGCCAGCAGCTCAGGGAAAAATGAAAAACTGTTTTTT
V gene: TRBV6-1; J gene: TRBJ2-7; D gene: -; clone size: -; CDR3 protein: CASSDQGRHYEQYF; CDR3 DNA: TGTGCCAGCAGTGACCAGGGTCGGCACTACGAGCAGTACTTC
V gene: TRBV28; J gene: TRBJ1-3; D gene: -; clone size: -; CDR3 protein: CASIIGNTIYF; CDR3 DNA: TGTGCCAGCATTATTGGAAACACCATATATTTT
V gene: TRBV6-5; J gene: TRBJ1-4; D gene: -; clone size: few; CDR3 protein: CASSRLWGDEKLFF; CDR3 DNA: TGTGCCAGCAGTCGACTCTGGGGAGATGAAAAACTGTTTTTT
V gene: TRBV11-2; J gene: TRBJ1-3; D gene: TRBD1; clone size: few; CDR3 protein: CASSWDRGRGGNTIYF; CDR3 DNA: TGTGCCAGCAGCTGGGACAGGGGACGAGGTGGAAACACCATATATTTT
V gene: TRBV4-1; J gene: TRBJ2-5; D gene: TRBD1; clone size: -; CDR3 protein: CASSPGQGTQETQYF; CDR3 DNA: TGCGCCAGCAGCCCCGGACAGGGGACACAAGAGACCCAGTACTTC
V gene: TRBV4-3; J gene: TRBJ1-1; D gene: -; clone size: -; CDR3 protein: CASSHKGGTDGEAFF; CDR3 DNA: TGCGCCAGCAGCCACAAAGGGGGGACGGACGGTGAAGCTTTCTTT
V gene: TRBV5-8; J gene: TRBJ1-2; D gene: TRBD1; clone size: -; CDR3 protein: CASRPPTGGNYGYTF; CDR3 DNA: TGTGCCAGCAGACCCCCGACAGGGGGTAACTATGGCTACACCTTC
V gene: TRBV28; J gene: TRBJ1-2; D gene: -; clone size: -; CDR3 protein: CATFDGTKYGYTF; CDR3 DNA: TGTGCCACCTTCGACGGAACGAAATATGGCTACACCTTC
V gene: TRBV9; J gene: TRBJ2-2; D gene: -; clone size: once; CDR3 protein: CASSEQGDVNTGELFF; CDR3 DNA: TGTGCCAGCAGCGAACAGGGAGACGTTAACACCGGGGAGCTGTTTTTT
V gene: TRBV5-1; J gene: TRBJ2-4; D gene: TRBD2; clone size: few; CDR3 protein: CASSLAGGSTKNIQYF; CDR3 DNA: TGCGCCAGCAGCTTGGCGGGGGGGTCAACCAAAAACATTCAGTACTTC
V gene: TRBV19; J gene: TRBJ1-5; D gene: -; clone size: once; CDR3 protein: CASSRTPQPQHF; CDR3 DNA: TGTGCCAGTAGTAGGACACCTCAGCCCCAGCATTTT
V gene: TRBV6-4; J gene: TRBJ2-2; D gene: -; clone size: -; CDR3 protein: CASSDSSDTGELFF; CDR3 DNA: TGTGCCAGCAGTGACTCGTCAGACACCGGGGAGCTGTTTTTT
V gene: TRBV15; J gene: TRBJ2-1; D gene: TRBD2; clone size: -; CDR3 protein: CATSRRSGEGYNEQFF; CDR3 DNA: TGTGCCACCAGCAGGAGATCCGGGGAGGGATACAATGAGCAGTTCTTC
V gene: TRBV4-1; J gene: TRBJ1-6; D gene: -; clone size: -; CDR3 protein: CASSQVLGSPLHF; CDR3 DNA: TGCGCCAGCAGCCAAGTTCTCGGGTCACCCCTCCACTTT
V gene: TRBV4-1; J gene: TRBJ1-3; D gene: -; clone size: -; CDR3 protein: CASSQVSRVMGNTIYF; CDR3 DNA: TGCGCCAGCAGCCAAGTTTCAAGGGTTATGGGAAACACCATATATTTT
V gene: TRBV14; J gene: TRBJ1-1; D gene: -; clone size: -; CDR3 protein: CASSLHRVNTEAFF; CDR3 DNA: TGTGCCAGCAGCCTACACAGGGTGAACACTGAAGCTTTCTTT
V gene: TRBV19; J gene: TRBJ1-4; D gene: -; clone size: -; CDR3 protein: CASIGGQANEKLFF; CDR3 DNA: TGTGCCAGTATAGGTGGACAAGCGAATGAAAAACTGTTTTTT
V gene: TRBV27; J gene: TRBJ2-1; D gene: -; clone size: -; CDR3 protein: CASRELGGHNEQFF; CDR3 DNA: TGTGCCAGCAGGGAACTCGGAGGGCACAATGAGCAGTTCTTC
V gene: TRBV12-3/TRBV12-4; J gene: TRBJ2-1; D gene: TRBD1; clone size: -; CDR3 protein: CASSPRRTGEQFF; CDR3 DNA: TGTGCCAGCAGCCCCCGGAGGACAGGGGAGCAGTTCTTC
V gene: TRBV7-9; J gene: TRBJ2-7; D gene: TRBD1; clone size: -; CDR3 protein: CASSSQGTSYEQYF; CDR3 DNA: TGTGCCAGCAGCTCACAGGGGACCTCCTACGAGCAGTACTTC
V gene: TRBV28; J gene: TRBJ1-1; D gene: -; clone size: -; CDR3 protein: CASSSGRRSTEAFF; CDR3 DNA: TGTGCCAGCAGCTCCGGACGCCGGTCCACTGAAGCTTTCTTT
V gene: TRBV9; J gene: TRBJ2-3; D gene: TRBD2; clone size: -; CDR3 protein: CASSVSGRDTQYF; CDR3 DNA: TGTGCCAGCAGCGTTTCCGGGAGGGATACGCAGTATTTT
V gene: TRBV4-2; J gene: TRBJ1-6; D gene: -; clone size: -; CDR3 protein: CASSQDLDKDSPLHF; CDR3 DNA: TGTGCCAGCAGCCAAGACCTGGACAAGGACTCACCCCTCCACTTT
V gene: TRBV3-1/TRBV3-2; J gene: TRBJ2-7; D gene: -; clone size: -; CDR3 protein: CASSLAGGAGNEQYF; CDR3 DNA: TGTGCCAGCAGCCTCGCTGGGGGGGCAGGGAACGAGCAGTACTTC
V gene: TRBV6-2/TRBV6-3; J gene: TRBJ1-6; D gene: -; clone size: once; CDR3 protein: CASSYAQAAGNSPLHF; CDR3 DNA: TGTGCCAGCAGTTACGCGCAAGCTGCCGGTAATTCACCCCTCCACTTT
V gene: TRBV7-6; J gene: TRBJ1-6; D gene: TRBD1; clone size: -; CDR3 protein: CASSLTGDSPLHF; CDR3 DNA: TGTGCCAGCAGCCTTACAGGGGACTCACCCCTCCACTTT
V gene: TRBV2; J gene: TRBJ2-2; D gene: TRBD1; clone size: -; CDR3 protein: CASSDGGRGTGELFF; CDR3 DNA: TGTGCCAGCAGTGACGGCGGCAGGGGGACCGGGGAGCTGTTTTTT
V gene: TRBV28; J gene: TRBJ1-1; D gene: TRBD1; clone size: -; CDR3 protein: CASSLDPNRGPEAFF; CDR3 DNA: TGTGCCAGCAGTTTAGACCCAAACAGGGGGCCTGAAGCTTTCTTT
V gene: TRBV7-9; J gene: TRBJ2-5; D gene: -; clone size: -; CDR3 protein: CASSLAKKTDQETQYF; CDR3 DNA: TGTGCCAGCAGCTTAGCGAAAAAGACAGACCAAGAGACCCAGTACTTC
V gene: TRBV28; J gene: TRBJ2-7; D gene: -; clone size: -; CDR3 protein: CASSLQVLYEQYF; CDR3 DNA: TGTGCCAGCAGTTTGCAGGTCCTCTACGAGCAGTACTTC
V gene: TRBV5-1; J gene: TRBJ1-4; D gene: TRBD1; clone size: -; CDR3 protein: CASSLGTGVRKLFF; CDR3 DNA: TGCGCCAGCAGCCTAGGGACAGGGGTTCGAAAACTGTTTTTT
V gene: TRBV7-2; J gene: TRBJ1-5; D gene: -; clone size: few; CDR3 protein: CASSARGGQWYGSNQPQHF; CDR3 DNA: TGTGCCAGCAGCGCGAGGGGGGGCCAGTGGTACGGGAGCAATCAGCCCCAGCATTTT
V gene: TRBV19; J gene: TRBJ2-3; D gene: TRBD2; clone size: -; CDR3 protein: CASSQAGGKDTQYF; CDR3 DNA: TGTGCCAGTAGTCAGGCGGGGGGCAAAGATACGCAGTATTTT
V gene: TRBV6-2/TRBV6-3; J gene: TRBJ2-3; D gene: -; clone size: -; CDR3 protein: CASSRPDTQYF; CDR3 DNA: TGTGCCAGCAGCAGGCCAGATACGCAGTATTTT
V gene: TRBV27; J gene: TRBJ1-1; D gene: -; clone size: -; CDR3 protein: CASKSVGDGNTEAFF; CDR3 DNA: TGTGCCAGCAAAAGTGTGGGGGATGGGAACACTGAAGCTTTCTTT
V gene: TRBV6-5; J gene: TRBJ1-4; D gene: TRBD1; clone size: -; CDR3 protein: CASSYSLGQGKLFF; CDR3 DNA: TGTGCCAGCAGTTACTCGTTGGGACAGGGGAAGCTGTTTTTT
V gene: TRBV29-1; J gene: TRBJ1-1; D gene: -; clone size: few; CDR3 protein: CSVEPPGLNTEAFF; CDR3 DNA: TGCAGCGTTGAGCCCCCCGGGTTGAACACTGAAGCTTTCTTT
V gene: TRBV4-2; J gene: TRBJ2-1; D gene: -; clone size: -; CDR3 protein: CASSQVLAYNEQFF; CDR3 DNA: TGTGCCAGCAGCCAAGTTTTAGCGTACAATGAGCAGTTCTTC